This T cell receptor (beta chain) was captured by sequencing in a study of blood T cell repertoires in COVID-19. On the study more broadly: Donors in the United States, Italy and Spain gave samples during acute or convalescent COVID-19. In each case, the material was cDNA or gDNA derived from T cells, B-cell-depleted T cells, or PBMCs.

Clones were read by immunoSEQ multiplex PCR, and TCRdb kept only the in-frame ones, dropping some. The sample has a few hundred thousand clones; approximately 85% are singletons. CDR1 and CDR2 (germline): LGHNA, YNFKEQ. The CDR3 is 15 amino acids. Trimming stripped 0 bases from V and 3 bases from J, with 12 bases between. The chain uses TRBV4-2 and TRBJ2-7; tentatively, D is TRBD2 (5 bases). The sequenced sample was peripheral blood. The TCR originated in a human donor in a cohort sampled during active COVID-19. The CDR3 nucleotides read TGTGCCAGCAGCCAAGACCTGGGTAGCGTCTACGAGCAGTACTTC. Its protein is CASSQDLGSVYEQYF.